Below, 18 T cell receptor beta chains from the same sample are listed, as sequenced in a study of T-cell reconstitution after alpha-beta-depleted transplantation in children. Using unique molecular identifiers, the investigators prepared the TCRbeta library. TCRdb redid the calling of the PCR reads with MiXCR, one entry per CDR3 protein. This sample has 900,000 or so distinct CDR3 sequences, with roughly 15% found just once. This specimen was PBMCs, mostly from graft donor cells, taken 360 days after TCRalphabeta/CD19-depleted stem cell transplant. These receptors were obtained from a male patient younger than 18 who had a stem cell transplant for acute lymphoblastic leukemia, so the T cells may come from the graft donor.

The chain uses TRBV25-1 and TRBJ2-6, with D perhaps matching TRBD1 (5 bases). Germline V gives CDR1 MGHDK, CDR2 SYGVNS. The CDR3 length is 15 residues. The V and J ends lost 2 bases and 4 bases respectively, with 9 bases between them. The CDR3 DNA reads as TGTGCCAGCAGTGAACAGGGATACGGGGCCAACGTCCTGACTTTC. This translates into CASSEQGYGANVLTF.

This chain links TRBV3-1 with TRBJ2-3; D unresolved. V dropped 2 bases and J dropped 6 bases, with 9 bases sitting between them. CDR1 is LGHDT and CDR2 is YNNKEL in the germline V gene (reference sequence). This CDR3 spans 13 amino acids. The CDR3 region is CASSQSSGDTQYF. CDR3 nucleotides: TGTGCCAGCAGCCAAAGTTCCGGGGATACGCAGTATTTT.

Ten or more counts support this clonotype. This chain joins TRBV20-1 and TRBJ2-1; 10 nucleotides agree with TRBD2. Looked up from germline, CDR1 is DFQATT and CDR2 is SNEGSKA (reference sequence). The CDR3 runs to 14 residues. CDR3 loop: CSSSGRGIRSEQFF. The CDR3 DNA reads TGCAGCTCTAGCGGGAGAGGAATCCGAAGTGAGCAGTTCTTC.

The rearrangement uses TRBV29-1 and TRBJ2-7; possible D gene TRBD2, 6 bases. CDR1 and CDR2 (germline): SQVTM, ANQGSEA. V lost 7 bases, J lost 2 bases, and 18 bases lay in between. The CDR3 runs 14 residues. CDR3 residues: CSGGDGYTTYEQYF. The CDR3 DNA reads as TGCAGCGGGGGGGATGGATACACGACCTACGAGCAGTACTTC.

This clonotype was counted at least ten times. DNA for the CDR3: TGTGCCAGCAGCCGAGGGACAGGGGGCACAGATACGCAGTATTTT. Its translation is CASSRGTGGTDTQYF. The rearrangement uses TRBV12-3 or TRBV12-4 and TRBJ2-3, with TRBD1 matching 10 bases. The trim removed 6 bases at V and 1 base at J, leaving 4 bases unmatched. This CDR3 spans 15 amino acids.

The chain is built from TRBV20-1 and TRBJ2-5; D could derive from TRBD1 or TRBD2 (5 bases each). Trimming removed 5 bases from V and 3 bases from J, with 13 bases in between. The CDR3 spans 13 residues. The V gene's germline CDR1 is DFQATT and CDR2 SNEGSKA (reference sequence). This CDR3 reads CSAPGPMEETQYF. The CDR3 DNA reads TGCAGTGCTCCGGGACCCATGGAAGAGACCCAGTACTTC.

This clonotype came up a few times. This chain uses TRBV28 with TRBJ2-4; 9 bases agree with TRBD2. The CDR3 length is 16 residues. Germline CDR1 and CDR2: MDHEN and SYDVKM. With V trimmed by 2 bases and J by 9 bases, 11 bases remained unmatched. The CDR3 is CASSLRNTGLAGIQYF. The CDR3 nucleotides are TGTGCCAGCAGTTTACGCAATACGGGACTAGCAGGCATTCAGTACTTC.

This sequence joins TRBV20-1 and TRBJ2-5, with D tentatively TRBD2 (7 bases). Germline CDR1 reads DFQATT; CDR2 reads SNEGSKA (reference sequence). The CDR3 has 12 amino acids. The CDR3 sequence: CGGGRAEETQYF. Written as DNA, the CDR3 is TGCGGAGGGGGGAGGGCCGAGGAGACCCAGTACTTC.

J is TRBJ1-1 and V is TRBV9, with D uncertain. The CDR3 is made up of 15 amino acids. Germline loops: CDR1 SGDLS, CDR2 YYNGEE. The V gene lost 0 bases and the J gene lost 3 bases, with 12 bases spanning the gap. As DNA, the CDR3 is TGTGCCAGCAGCGTAGTGGTAGGGAGGCACACTGAAGCTTTCTTT. Encoded protein: CASSVVVGRHTEAFF. The whole variable domain, remainder taken from reference TRBV9 and TRBJ1-1, is DSGVTQTPKHLITATGQRVTLRCSPRSGDLSVYWYQQSLDQGLQFLIQYYNGEERAKGNILERFSAQQFPDLHSELNLSSLELGDSALYFCASSVVVGRHTEAFFGQGTRLTVV.

The chain uses TRBV4-1 and TRBJ2-1; no firm D call. The V and J ends lost 1 base and 5 bases respectively, with 33 bases between them. CDR1 and CDR2 (germline): MGHRA, YSYEKL. The CDR3 covers 22 residues. CDR3 bases: TGCGCCAGCAGCCAAGGTTACCTCCCGCGGCTCACCGTACTAATCAAACACAATGAGCAGTTCTTC. This translates into CASSQGYLPRLTVLIKHNEQFF.

This clonotype came up a few times. The chain has TRBV5-1 and TRBJ2-7, with D perhaps matching TRBD2 (6 bases). The germline V gene has CDR1 SGHRS and CDR2 YFSETQ. The V and J ends lost 3 bases and 3 bases respectively, with 13 bases between them. This CDR3 region has 14 residues. The CDR3 DNA reads TGCGCCAGCAGCTATAGCGGCCAAGACTACGAGCAGTACTTC. It encodes CASSYSGQDYEQYF.

CDR3 sequence (DNA): TGTGCCACCAGCAGAGGGACTGGGGACTACGAGCAGTACTTC. Translated, it gives CATSRGTGDYEQYF. This sequence joins TRBV15 and TRBJ2-7; tentatively, D is TRBD2 (5 bases). V lost 1 base to trimming and J lost 3 bases, with 10 bases between them. Germline V gene sequence: CDR1 LNHNV, CDR2 YYDKDF (reference sequence). This CDR3 is built from 14 residues.

This clonotype was found a few times. This sequence joins TRBV6-7 and TRBJ2-3, with 7 bases fitting TRBD1. TRBV6-7 is assigned to the ORF class and has an uncertain function. The trim removed 5 bases at V and 6 bases at J, leaving 8 bases unmatched. The CDR3 runs to 14 residues. CDR3 coding DNA: TGTGCCAGCAGTAGAGAACAGGGGACCGATACGCAGTATTTT. Amino acids: CASSREQGTDTQYF.

This clonotype turned up a few times. The J gene is TRBJ2-1, the V gene TRBV20-1, with 7 bases aligning to TRBD2. The CDR3 contains 20 residues. Germline trimming cut 3 bases from V and 7 bases from J; bases unmatched to any gene: 27. Germline CDR1 is DFQATT and CDR2 is SNEGSKA (reference sequence). The CDR3 DNA reads as TGCAGTGCTAGGTCCTACCGCGGAGAGGGGAGGCCTAGCGGACCGAATGAGCAGTTCTTC. Translated, it gives CSARSYRGEGRPSGPNEQFF.

V and J are TRBV24-1 and TRBJ2-7; TRBD2 aligns across 9 bases. CDR1 and CDR2 (germline): KGHDR, SFDVKD. With V trimmed by 7 bases and J by 5 bases, 8 bases remained unmatched. This CDR3 has 14 amino acids. The chain's CDR3 is CATSGTSKGDEQYF. The CDR3 coding sequence is TGTGCCACCAGCGGGACTAGCAAGGGAGACGAGCAGTACTTC.

This chain joins TRBV29-1 and TRBJ2-7; D may be TRBD2 (5 bases). The germline V gene encodes CDR1 SQVTM and CDR2 ANQGSEA. The CDR3 consists of 14 residues. Trimming stripped 0 bases from V and 3 bases from J, with 12 bases between. CDR3 sequence: CSVEDLAEGYEQYF. In DNA form, the CDR3 reads TGCAGCGTTGAAGATCTGGCAGAGGGCTACGAGCAGTACTTC.

The sample holds many counts of this clonotype. The V call is TRBV29-1, the J call TRBJ2-2, with 7 positions matching TRBD2. Germline assignment: CDR1 SQVTM and CDR2 ANQGSEA. V dropped 7 bases and J dropped 5; count of bases not matched to a gene: 4. CDR3 length equals 12 residues. The CDR3 region is CSGKAGTGELFF. As DNA, the CDR3 is TGCAGCGGTAAAGCGGGAACCGGGGAGCTGTTTTTT.

This clonotype occurred a few times. The chain recombines TRBV28 with TRBJ1-2; weak D call: TRBD1 (5 bases). The CDR3 spans 17 residues. CDR1 is MDHEN and CDR2 is SYDVKM in the germline V gene. Trimming took off 2 bases at V and 8 bases at J, with 24 bases between the two ends. The CDR3 loop reads CASSLGQGPSLRIGYTF. CDR3 sequence (DNA): TGTGCCAGCAGTTTAGGGCAGGGCCCCTCACTTAGGATCGGCTACACCTTC.